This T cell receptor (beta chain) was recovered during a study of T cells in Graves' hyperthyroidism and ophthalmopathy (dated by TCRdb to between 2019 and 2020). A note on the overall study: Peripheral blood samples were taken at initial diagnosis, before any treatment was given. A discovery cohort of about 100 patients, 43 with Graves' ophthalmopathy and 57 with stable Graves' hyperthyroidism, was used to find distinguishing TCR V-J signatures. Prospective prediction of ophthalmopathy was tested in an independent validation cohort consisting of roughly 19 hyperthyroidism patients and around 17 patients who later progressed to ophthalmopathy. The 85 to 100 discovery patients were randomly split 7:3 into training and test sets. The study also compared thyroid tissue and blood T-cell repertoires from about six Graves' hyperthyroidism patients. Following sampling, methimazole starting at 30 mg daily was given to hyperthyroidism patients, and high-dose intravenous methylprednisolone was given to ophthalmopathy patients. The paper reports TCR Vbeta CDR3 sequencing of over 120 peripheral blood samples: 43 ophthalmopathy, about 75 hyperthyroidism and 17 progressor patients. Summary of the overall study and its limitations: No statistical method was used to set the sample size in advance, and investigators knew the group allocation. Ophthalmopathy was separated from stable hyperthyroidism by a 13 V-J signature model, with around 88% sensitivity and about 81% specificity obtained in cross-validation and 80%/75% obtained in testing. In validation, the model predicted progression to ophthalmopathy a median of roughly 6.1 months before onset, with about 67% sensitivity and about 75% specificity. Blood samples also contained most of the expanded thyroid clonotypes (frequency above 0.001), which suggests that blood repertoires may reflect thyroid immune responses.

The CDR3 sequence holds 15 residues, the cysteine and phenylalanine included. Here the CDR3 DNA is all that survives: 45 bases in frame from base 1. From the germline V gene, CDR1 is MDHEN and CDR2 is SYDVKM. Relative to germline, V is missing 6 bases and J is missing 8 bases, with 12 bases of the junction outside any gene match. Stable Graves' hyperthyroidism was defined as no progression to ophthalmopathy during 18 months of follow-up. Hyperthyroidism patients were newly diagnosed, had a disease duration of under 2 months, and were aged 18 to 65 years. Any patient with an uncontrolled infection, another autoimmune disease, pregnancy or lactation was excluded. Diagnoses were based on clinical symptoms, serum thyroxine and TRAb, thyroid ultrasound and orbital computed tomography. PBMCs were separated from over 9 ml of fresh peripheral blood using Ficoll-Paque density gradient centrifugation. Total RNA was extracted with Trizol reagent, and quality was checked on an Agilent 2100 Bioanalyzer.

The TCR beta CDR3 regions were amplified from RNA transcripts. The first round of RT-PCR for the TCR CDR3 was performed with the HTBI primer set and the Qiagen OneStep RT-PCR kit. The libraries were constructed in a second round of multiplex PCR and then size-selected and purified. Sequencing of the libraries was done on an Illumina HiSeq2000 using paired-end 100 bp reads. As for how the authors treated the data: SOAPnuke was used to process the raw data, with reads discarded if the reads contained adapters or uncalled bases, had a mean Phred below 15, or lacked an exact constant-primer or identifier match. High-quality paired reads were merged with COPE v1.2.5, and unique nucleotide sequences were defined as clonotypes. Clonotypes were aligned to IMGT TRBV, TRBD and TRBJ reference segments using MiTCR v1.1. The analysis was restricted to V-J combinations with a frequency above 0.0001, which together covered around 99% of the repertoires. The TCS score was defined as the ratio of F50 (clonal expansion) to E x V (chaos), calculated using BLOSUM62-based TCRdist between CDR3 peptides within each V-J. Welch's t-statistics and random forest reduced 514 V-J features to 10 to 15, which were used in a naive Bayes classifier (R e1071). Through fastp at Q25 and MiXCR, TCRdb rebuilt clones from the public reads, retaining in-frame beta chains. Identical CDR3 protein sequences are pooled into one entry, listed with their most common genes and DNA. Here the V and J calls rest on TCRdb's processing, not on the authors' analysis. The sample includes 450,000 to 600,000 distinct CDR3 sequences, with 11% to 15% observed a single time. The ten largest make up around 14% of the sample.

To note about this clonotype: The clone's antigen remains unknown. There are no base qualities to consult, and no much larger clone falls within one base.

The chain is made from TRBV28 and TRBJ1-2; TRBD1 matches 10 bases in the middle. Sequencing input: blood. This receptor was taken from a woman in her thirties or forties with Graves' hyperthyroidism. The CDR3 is CASSLGPGQGNGYTF. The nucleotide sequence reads TGTGCCAGCAGCTTAGGGCCGGGACAGGGGAACGGCTACACCTTC.